This paragraph covers one T cell receptor beta chain sequence. Its specificity is not known. The data were taken from a study of OX40 agonist ivuxolimab in advanced cancers. Whole-study findings and limits: CD4+ and CD8+ T cells in blood underwent clonal expansion by week 6 at 0.1 to 3.0 mg/kg.

Assay used: immunoSEQ multiplex PCR; TCRdb lists only in-frame clones, some missing. Of approximately 84,000 clones listed, around 90% are singletons. The length of the CDR3 is 14 residues. Germline lookup yields CDR1 SGHNT and CDR2 YYREEE (reference sequence). V was cut by 5 bases and J by 1 base, with 12 bases left in between. The TCR sequence derives from an adult with an advanced solid tumor such as melanoma, head and neck, liver or kidney cancer. The sample here was CD4+ or CD8+ T cells sorted from blood, taken in a trial of the OX40 agonist ivuxolimab. V is TRBV5-4 and J is TRBJ1-1; D is possibly TRBD1 (5 bases). CDR3 nucleotide sequence: TGTGCCAGCAGGCCAACAGGAAAGAACACTGAAGCTTTCTTT. Translated, it gives CASRPTGKNTEAFF.